Included here is one T cell receptor beta chain sequence, with context. As yet, its antigen is unknown. The ends were cut back, 2 bases at V and 2 bases at J, with 15 bases in the middle. The CDR3 runs to 15 residues. Germline assignment: CDR1 GTSNPN and CDR2 SVGIG (reference sequence). Regions amplified from RNA transcripts were the TCR beta CDR3 regions. An initial round of RT-PCR targeting the TCR CDR3 relied on the HTBI primer set. Via MiXCR, TCRdb re-called the multiplex PCR reads, giving one row per CDR3 protein. The sample lists approximately 400,000 distinct CDR3 sequences; about 14% were seen once. The source of the sample is a study of T cells in Graves' hyperthyroidism and ophthalmopathy. Study-level findings and limits: Blood held most thyroid clonotypes expanded above 0.001 frequency.

The source of this sequence is a middle-aged man with Graves' ophthalmopathy. Sequences were obtained from blood. The rearrangement uses TRBV30 and TRBJ1-2, with a weak D call TRBD1 (6 bases). CDR3 residues: CAWSPDRGRNYGYTF. The DNA for the CDR3 is TGTGCCTGGAGTCCGGACAGAGGCCGGAACTATGGCTACACCTTC.